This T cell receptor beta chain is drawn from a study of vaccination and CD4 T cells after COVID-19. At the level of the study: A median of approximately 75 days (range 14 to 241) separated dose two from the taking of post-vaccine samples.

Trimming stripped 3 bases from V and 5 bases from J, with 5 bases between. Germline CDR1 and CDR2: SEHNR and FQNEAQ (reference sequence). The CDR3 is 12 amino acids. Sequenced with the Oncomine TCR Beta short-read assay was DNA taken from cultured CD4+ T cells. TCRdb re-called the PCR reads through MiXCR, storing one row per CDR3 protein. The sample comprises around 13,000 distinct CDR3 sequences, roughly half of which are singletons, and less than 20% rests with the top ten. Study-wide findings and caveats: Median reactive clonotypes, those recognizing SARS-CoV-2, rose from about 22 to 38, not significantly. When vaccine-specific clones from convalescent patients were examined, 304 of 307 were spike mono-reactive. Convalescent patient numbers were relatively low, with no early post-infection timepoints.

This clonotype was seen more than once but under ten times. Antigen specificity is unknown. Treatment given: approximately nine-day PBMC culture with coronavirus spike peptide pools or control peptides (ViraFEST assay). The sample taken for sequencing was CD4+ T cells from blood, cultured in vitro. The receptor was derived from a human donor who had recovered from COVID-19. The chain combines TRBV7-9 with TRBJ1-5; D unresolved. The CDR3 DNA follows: TGTGCCAGCAGCTTCTTGGATCAGCCCCAGCATTTT. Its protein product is CASSFLDQPQHF.